This T cell receptor beta chain was retrieved from a study of T cell changes during pregnancy in multiple sclerosis. Germline assignment: CDR1 KGHSH and CDR2 LQKENI. V lost 3 bases, J lost 2 bases, and 10 bases lay in between. The CDR3 is 14 amino acids. This table comes from immunoSEQ multiplex PCR, and its TCRdb copy is limited to in-frame clones, with some not included. The repertoire has over 50,000 clones, approximately 92% of them found once; the top ten carry 0.25%. The V call is TRBV18, the J call TRBJ1-2; D is possibly TRBD1 (5 bases). The specimen was CD4+ T cells from peripheral blood mononuclear cells, collected in the third trimester of pregnancy. The source is a female donor with multiple sclerosis, enrolled in a pregnancy study. The CDR3 region is CASSPVQENYGYTF. For the CDR3, the DNA is TGTGCCAGCTCACCTGTACAGGAGAACTATGGCTACACCTTC.